The clone carrying this TCR beta chain has a handful of counts. Its cognate antigen is unknown. This record comes from a study of T cell repertoires in cytomegalovirus infection. The wider study: Recently described HLA-C-restricted plus well-studied HLA-B-restricted CMV epitopes were used. It was the public TCR beta signatures that indicated both CMV infection and matching HLA type. Study-level points and caveats: In two of eight donors, the top clonotype was HLA-C-restricted CMV-specific. Adding up the frequency of public TCR beta families identified people who carried CMV plus the relevant HLA.

One entry per CDR3 protein results from TCRdb running MiXCR on the reads. The table includes 700,000 to 900,000 distinct CDR3 sequences, just under 30% detected once. The receptor was derived from a human donor in good health (CMV status not recorded). Some clones in this sample may be carry-over from other donors' samples. This material consisted of cultured CD8+ T cells from PBMCs, taken from culture after CMV antigen stimulation.

The CDR3, as DNA: TGTGCCAGTCAGAGGACAGAAAACTATGGCTACACCTTC. This sequence encodes CASQRTENYGYTF. The V gene is TRBV6-1, the J gene TRBJ1-2; D perhaps matches TRBD1 (6 bases). Trimming took off 9 bases at V and 2 bases at J, with 13 bases between the two ends. The CDR3 consists of 13 residues. Germline lookup yields CDR1 MNHNS and CDR2 SASEGT.